Below are 5 T cell receptor beta chains sequenced from a single sample in a study of post-analysis software for immune sequencing data. Study-level results: Included in a set of about five TRBV segments more frequent in patients than controls were TRBV5-6, TRBV5-1 and TRBV20-1.

Tagging with unique molecular identifiers was a feature of the TCR beta cDNA libraries. TCRdb re-called the PCR reads with MiXCR, one entry per CDR3 protein. The sample includes some 690,000 distinct CDR3 sequences, less than 35% of them seen just once. Their target antigens are unknown. The sequencing sample was made of blood. The receptors were gathered from a girl aged 10 to 17 with multiple sclerosis.

V is TRBV20-1 and J is TRBJ2-7; TRBD2 matches at 9 bases. Germline V gene sequence: CDR1 DFQATT, CDR2 SNEGSKA (reference sequence). With V trimmed by 4 bases and J by 2 bases, 6 bases remained unmatched. The CDR3 totals 14 residues. CDR3 in DNA: TGCAGTGCTACGAGCGGGGGGTTTCCCTACGAGCAGTACTTC. Translating it yields CSATSGGFPYEQYF.

This clonotype has a count of ten or more. This chain joins TRBV2 and TRBJ2-1; D is unclear. V lost 2 bases to trimming and J lost 1 base, with 0 bases between them. Germline CDR1 is SNHLY and CDR2 is FYNNEI. The CDR3 is made up of 12 amino acids. The CDR3 reads CASSESYNEQFF. Written as DNA, the CDR3 is TGTGCCAGCAGTGAATCCTACAATGAGCAGTTCTTC.

The genes are TRBV7-2 and TRBJ2-5; D gene ambiguous. Germline-derived CDR1 and CDR2 are SGHTA and FQGNSA. The CDR3 length is 13 residues. Deletions cut 3 bases from V and 4 bases from J, with 9 bases between. The CDR3 loop reads CASSFRGAETQYF. CDR3 bases: TGTGCCAGCAGCTTTAGAGGCGCAGAGACCCAGTACTTC.

This chain connects TRBV20-1 to TRBJ2-1; 11 nucleotides agree with TRBD2. Trimming cost V 8 bases and J 0 bases; bases outside gene matches: 6. The CDR3 extends over 15 amino acids. CDR1 is DFQATT and CDR2 is SNEGSKA in the germline V gene (reference sequence). CDR3 coding DNA: TGCAGTCTATCCGGACTAGCGGGCTCCTACAATGAGCAGTTCTTC. Residues: CSLSGLAGSYNEQFF.

The genes are TRBV6-5 and TRBJ2-1; 13 bases map to TRBD2. Germline lookup yields CDR1 MNHEY and CDR2 SVGAGI. The CDR3 covers 16 residues. Trimming at V came to 5 bases and at J to 5 bases, leaving 6 bases not matched to a gene. In DNA, the CDR3 is TGTGCCAGCAGTCTATCGGGACTAGCGGGGCACAATGAGCAGTTCTTC. This gives the protein CASSLSGLAGHNEQFF.